This record covers a single TCR beta chain. The target antigen is unknown. This record comes from a study of cytomegalovirus exposure and HLA in healthy donors. The overall study: Unique TCR beta sequences numbering about 100 million came from 150 million to 200 million T cells in an earlier analysis. HLA-typed donors were the source of tens of millions of unique TCRs, which an early data release held.

Vbeta (60) and Jbeta (13) primers were used in the PCR. Data came from immunoSEQ multiplex PCR; TCRdb stores just in-frame clones and leaves some out. The table lists 55,000 to 65,000 clones, 89% of them singletons, with more than 1.3% in the top ten. The germline gives CDR1 SGHRS, CDR2 YFSETQ. V was pared by 2 bases and J by 2 bases, with 8 bases between. This CDR3 comprises 13 residues. Whole-study findings and limits: In a later analysis, V- and J-gene trimming of beta chains associated with a DCLRE1C missense variant, replicated independently.

The sample taken for sequencing was PBMCs. This chain links TRBV5-1 with TRBJ2-7; D is unclear. This receptor was taken from a man under 40 in good health and CMV-seropositive. CDR3: CASSFDFTYEQYF. The CDR3 nucleotides read TGCGCCAGCAGCTTCGACTTTACCTACGAGCAGTACTTC. Combining the CDR3 with reference TRBV5-1 and TRBJ2-7 gives the whole variable domain KAGVTQTPRYLIKTRGQQVTLSCSPISGHRSVSWYQQTPGQGLQFLFEYFSETQRNKGNFPGRFSGRQFSNSRSEMNVSTLELGDSALYLCASSFDFTYEQYFGPGTRLTVT.